The rows below give T cell receptor beta chains drawn from one sample of a study of shared clonotypes between healthy human individuals. TCRdb's copy holds only in-frame clones and misses some; the assay was immunoSEQ multiplex PCR. Of 2 million to 2.5 million clones listed, 90% to 95% are singletons. Sequenced material: naive CD4+ T cells from PBMCs. The receptors derive from a man in his late teens or twenties in good health. Some clones in this sample may be carry-over from other donors' samples. Both conserved end residues are part of each CDR3. The order of the fields is D gene, J gene, V gene, CDR3 protein, CDR3 DNA. D genes are given only for firm matches.

D gene: .; J gene: TRBJ2-1; V gene: TRBV9; CDR3 protein: CASRRTGSSYNEQFF; CDR3 DNA: TGTGCCAGCAGGCGTACGGGGAGCTCCTACAATGAGCAGTTCTTC
D gene: .; J gene: TRBJ2-5; V gene: TRBV9; CDR3 protein: CASSVGIKETQYF; CDR3 DNA: TGTGCCAGCAGCGTGGGGATCAAAGAGACCCAGTACTTC
D gene: .; J gene: TRBJ2-3; V gene: TRBV2; CDR3 protein: CASTQQGTSTDTQYF; CDR3 DNA: TGTGCCAGCACCCAGCAGGGTACTAGCACAGATACGCAGTATTTT
D gene: .; J gene: TRBJ1-1; V gene: TRBV7-9; CDR3 protein: CASSPQLGEAKAFF; CDR3 DNA: TGTGCCAGCAGCCCCCAATTGGGGGAAGCAAAAGCTTTCTTT
D gene: TRBD2; J gene: TRBJ2-3; V gene: TRBV4-2; CDR3 protein: CASSQVSGTRGSTDTQYF; CDR3 DNA: TGTGCCAGCAGCCAAGTTAGCGGGACCAGGGGTAGCACAGATACGCAGTATTTT
D gene: .; J gene: TRBJ2-1; V gene: TRBV9; CDR3 protein: CASSAASAPSYNEQFF; CDR3 DNA: TGTGCCAGCAGCGCCGCCAGCGCGCCCTCCTACAATGAGCAGTTCTTC
D gene: .; J gene: TRBJ1-4; V gene: TRBV28; CDR3 protein: CASSSRREKLFF; CDR3 DNA: TGTGCCAGCAGTTCCCGCCGGGAAAAACTGTTTTTT
D gene: .; J gene: TRBJ1-2; V gene: TRBV29-1; CDR3 protein: CSVVLVSNYGYTF; CDR3 DNA: TGCAGCGTTGTTTTGGTCTCCAACTATGGCTACACCTTC
D gene: .; J gene: TRBJ2-1; V gene: TRBV28; CDR3 protein: CASSPYDGSYNEQFF; CDR3 DNA: TGTGCCAGCAGTCCCTACGACGGCTCCTACAATGAGCAGTTCTTC
D gene: .; J gene: TRBJ1-1; V gene: TRBV28; CDR3 protein: CASHGSRGAGTEAFF; CDR3 DNA: TGTGCCAGCCATGGTTCCAGGGGCGCAGGCACTGAAGCTTTCTTT
D gene: TRBD1; J gene: TRBJ1-2; V gene: TRBV7-3; CDR3 protein: CASSLSWDSSYGYTF; CDR3 DNA: TGTGCCAGCAGCTTAAGTTGGGACAGCTCCTATGGCTACACCTTC
D gene: TRBD2; J gene: TRBJ2-1; V gene: TRBV27; CDR3 protein: CASGLPGRSSYNEQFF; CDR3 DNA: TGTGCCAGCGGACTCCCCGGGAGGAGCTCCTACAATGAGCAGTTCTTC